What follows is one T cell receptor beta chain and its context. The antigen remains unidentified. This sample is drawn from a study of beta chain features in type 1 diabetes. Background on the study: Cell yields, gender and age were similar in healthy donors and patients.

Staining for CD45RO/CCR7/CD25/CD127/CD95/CD27 allowed sorting of CD4+ naive, central memory, regulatory and stem cell-like memory cells. All of the isolated RNA was reverse transcribed, so expressed TCRB transcripts were sequenced. The table came from immunoSEQ multiplex PCR; TCRdb's copy has only in-frame clones and leaves some out. The data show a few hundred thousand clones, under 13% seen once. The CDR3 has 16 residues. Trimming cost V 2 bases and J 9 bases, with 20 bases left between them. Germline assignment: CDR1 PRHDT and CDR2 FYEKMQ (reference sequence). Study-level findings and limits: Insertions at VDJ junctions were less frequent in type 1 diabetes patients. These patients also deleted more nucleotides at the same junctions. Whether HLA type affects TCRB rearrangement stayed undetermined in the present work. A moderate, significant TCRB CDR3 shortening appeared in type 1 diabetes across four CD4+ subsets.

The sequenced sample was naive CD4+ T cells from blood. The chain couples TRBV13 to TRBJ2-4, with D perhaps matching TRBD1 (6 bases). The clonotype originates from a man aged 25 to 40 with type 1 diabetes. The chain's CDR3 is CASSLKTALQTGIQYF. The CDR3 DNA is TGTGCCAGCAGCTTAAAAACGGCCCTTCAGACAGGCATTCAGTACTTC.